The 21 T cell receptor beta chains given below trace back to one sample, sequenced in a study of CD8 T cells in ankylosing spondylitis. TCRdb reprocessed the 5' RACE reads via MiXCR and lists one record per CDR3 protein. The sample lists about 140,000 distinct CDR3 sequences, roughly 30% occurring once. The specimen sequenced was synovial fluid, either unsorted or a sorted T cell fraction (not recorded which). The receptor source for this set is a male donor with ankylosing spondylitis.

This clonotype was detected only a few times. The gene calls are TRBV12-3 or TRBV12-4 and TRBJ2-1; D unclear. The CDR3 sequence is 9 residues long. Trimming pared 6 bases from V and 14 bases from J, leaving 8 bases between. The CDR3 sequence: CASSPPEFF. The DNA of the CDR3 is TGTGCCAGCAGCCCCCCCGAGTTCTTC.

There are a few counts of this clonotype. V and J are TRBV4-3 and TRBJ1-1; 10 positions agree with TRBD1. From germline, CDR1 is LGHNA and CDR2 YSLEER. The length of the CDR3 is 17 residues. Trimming removed 0 bases from V and 5 bases from J; junction bases left unmatched: 9. The CDR3 region is CASSQEWGTGAGTEAFF. CDR3 bases: TGCGCCAGCAGCCAAGAATGGGGGACAGGGGCAGGGACTGAAGCTTTCTTT.

This clonotype came up many times. This chain connects TRBV29-1 to TRBJ2-5; TRBD2 is a possible D gene (7 bases). The CDR3 is 14 residues long. Germline assignment: CDR1 SQVTM and CDR2 ANQGSEA. Trimming stripped 7 bases from V and 0 bases from J, with 15 bases between. CDR3 residues: CSAMRGGYQETQYF. CDR3 in DNA: TGCAGCGCCATGAGGGGGGGGTACCAAGAGACCCAGTACTTC.

The chain couples TRBV4-1 to TRBJ1-6; unclear D gene. Germline CDR1 MGHRA, CDR2 YSYEKL. The CDR3 runs 14 residues. V dropped 1 base and J dropped 6 bases, with 7 bases sitting between them. CDR3 nucleotides: TGCGCCAGCAGCCAAGGGGCCACTAATTCACCCCTCCACTTT. Its protein product is CASSQGATNSPLHF.

This clonotype came up a few times. The chain carries TRBV5-1 and TRBJ2-6; possibly TRBD2 for D (5 bases). Germline CDR1 reads SGHRS; CDR2 reads YFSETQ. With 2 bases removed from V and 2 bases from J, the gap between germline ends came to 8 bases. This CDR3 spans 15 amino acids. CDR3 nucleotides: TGCGCCAGCAGCTTCGGGAACCCTGGGGCCAACGTCCTGACTTTC. Translation: CASSFGNPGANVLTF.

This clonotype occurred once. The chain couples TRBV6-2 or TRBV6-3 to TRBJ2-1, with 7 bases that match TRBD1. The ends lost 6 bases at V and 0 bases at J; junction bases unmatched: 8. Germline V gene data show CDR1 as MNHEY and CDR2 as SVGEGT. This CDR3 region has 16 residues. This CDR3 reads CASSPTGTVSYNEQFF. The CDR3 nucleotides read TGTGCCAGCAGCCCAACAGGGACAGTCTCCTACAATGAGCAGTTCTTC.

In this sample, this clonotype turned up a few times. J is TRBJ2-1 and V is TRBV7-6; TRBD2 matches at 12 bases. The V segment lost 5 bases and the J segment 4 bases; nucleotides outside the gene matches: 9. Per the germline V gene, CDR1 is SGHVS and CDR2 is FNYEAQ. The CDR3 has 17 amino acids. This CDR3 is CASSPGGGTSGYNEQFF. The CDR3 DNA reads TGTGCCAGCAGCCCCGGGGGAGGGACTAGCGGGTACAATGAGCAGTTCTTC.

The table lists this clonotype with many counts. This sequence joins TRBV2 and TRBJ2-3; D is undetermined. The V end lost 8 bases, the J end lost 0 bases, and 6 bases lay between the germline ends. This CDR3 comprises 12 residues. CDR1 SNHLY and CDR2 FYNNEI come from the germline V gene. In DNA form, the CDR3 reads TGTGCCAGCGACGGGAGCACAGATACGCAGTATTTT. Translation gives CASDGSTDTQYF.

The chain couples TRBV7-3 to TRBJ2-1, with D unresolved. CDR1 SGHTA and CDR2 FQGTGA come from the germline V gene. The CDR3 spans 14 residues. The V end was cut by 1 base, the J end by 3 bases, with 7 bases between. The CDR3 DNA sequence: TGTGCCAGCAGCTTAAGCCCTAGCTACAATGAGCAGTTCTTC. Translation gives CASSLSPSYNEQFF.

The CDR3 DNA reads TGTGCCTGGAGCACGTACGGGTACACCGGGGAGCTGTTTTTT. It is translated as CAWSTYGYTGELFF. V and J are TRBV30 and TRBJ2-2; the D is unclear. The V gene's germline CDR1 is GTSNPN and CDR2 SVGIG (reference sequence). Trimming took 3 bases from V and 3 from J, leaving 11 bases between them. The CDR3 loop spans 14 amino acids.

The chain uses TRBV5-1 and TRBJ2-3; 9 bases fit TRBD2. Germline trimming cut 1 base from V and 9 bases from J; bases unmatched to any gene: 9. The CDR3 loop spans 15 amino acids. Looked up from germline, CDR1 is SGHRS and CDR2 is YFSETQ. This chain's CDR3 is CASSLSASGEGTQYF. In DNA form, the CDR3 reads TGCGCCAGCAGCTTGTCGGCTAGCGGGGAGGGCACGCAGTATTTT.

J is TRBJ1-6 and V is TRBV5-8, with 8 nucleotides matching TRBD1. V was clipped by 2 bases and J by 8 bases; unmatched bases: 6. This CDR3 comprises 15 residues. CDR1 is SGHTS, CDR2 YDEGEE, per germline. The CDR3 region has the DNA TGTGCCAGCAGCTTCAAGGACAGGGAGCATTCACCCCTCCACTTT. It is translated as CASSFKDREHSPLHF.

This clonotype was recorded many times. This sequence joins TRBV6-1 and TRBJ1-6, with D perhaps matching TRBD1 (5 bases). The V gene lost 8 bases and the J gene lost 0 bases, with 8 bases spanning the gap. The length of the CDR3 is 14 residues. Germline loops: CDR1 MNHNS, CDR2 SASEGT. The CDR3 region is CASQGSSYNSPLHF. The CDR3, as DNA: TGTGCCAGCCAGGGTAGCTCCTATAATTCACCCCTCCACTTT.

This clonotype was found a few times. The chain has TRBV20-1 and TRBJ2-1; D is perhaps TRBD1 or TRBD2 (6 bases each). Germline V lookup: CDR1 DFQATT, CDR2 SNEGSKA (reference sequence). This CDR3 is built from 14 residues. V was clipped by 3 bases and J by 4 bases, with 13 bases between them. The CDR3 sequence: CSARSGAYYNEQFF. Here the CDR3 DNA reads TGCAGTGCTAGGTCGGGGGCTTATTACAATGAGCAGTTCTTC.

The chain's CDR3 is CATPSERNYGYTF. The CDR3 DNA sequence: TGTGCCACCCCCAGCGAAAGAAACTATGGCTACACCTTC. V gene TRBV28 combines with J gene TRBJ1-2, with no clear D. This CDR3 is built from 13 residues. Germline assignment: CDR1 MDHEN and CDR2 SYDVKM. V dropped 10 bases and J dropped 2 bases, with 14 bases sitting between them.

J is TRBJ2-1 and V is TRBV20-1; 10 bases agree with TRBD2. The length of the CDR3 is 15 residues. The J segment lost 4 bases and the V segment lost 3 bases, leaving 6 bases of the junction unmatched. Germline V gene data show CDR1 as DFQATT and CDR2 as SNEGSKA (reference sequence). This chain's CDR3 is CSARKAGGPYNEQFF. CDR3 DNA sequence: TGCAGTGCTAGGAAAGCGGGGGGGCCTTACAATGAGCAGTTCTTC.

This chain connects TRBV19 to TRBJ2-5; 10 bases align to TRBD1. The length of the CDR3 is 13 residues. Trimming removed 4 bases from V and 4 bases from J; junction bases left unmatched: 0. Germline CDR1 and CDR2: LNHDA and SQIVND (reference sequence). The DNA of the CDR3 is TGTGCCAGTAGTAGACAGGGGGCAGAGACCCAGTACTTC. Protein sequence: CASSRQGAETQYF.

The CDR3 DNA sequence: TGTGCCAGCAGGGATCGGGAGCCATTGTTCTTC. Its translation is CASRDREPLFF. The chain is built from TRBV12-3 or TRBV12-4 and TRBJ2-1, with a possible D match to TRBD2 (6 bases). This CDR3 contains 11 residues. V was shortened by 6 bases and J by 15 bases, with 15 bases between the two germline ends.

The chain has TRBV5-1 and TRBJ1-1; TRBD1 matches 11 bases. The V gene's germline CDR1 is SGHRS and CDR2 YFSETQ. This CDR3 is 17 amino acids long. V shed 3 bases and J 0 bases; nucleotides not matched to a gene: 7. CDR3 residues: CASSSGQGAIVNTEAFF. The CDR3 DNA sequence: TGCGCCAGCAGCTCCGGACAGGGGGCTATTGTGAACACTGAAGCTTTCTTT. The full variable domain, rest sourced from reference TRBV5-1 and TRBJ1-1, is KAGVTQTPRYLIKTRGQQVTLSCSPISGHRSVSWYQQTPGQGLQFLFEYFSETQRNKGNFPGRFSGRQFSNSRSEMNVSTLELGDSALYLCASSSGQGAIVNTEAFFGQGTRLTVV.

This clonotype was detected only a few times. This chain links TRBV12-3 or TRBV12-4 with TRBJ2-2; tentatively, D is TRBD1 (6 bases). V was shortened by 6 bases and J by 10 bases, with 21 bases between the two germline ends. The CDR3 runs to 15 residues. For the CDR3, the DNA is TGTGCCAGCAGAATTGGGCAGGAACAGGGACCGGAGCTGTTTTTT. Translated: CASRIGQEQGPELFF.

This chain uses TRBV7-2 with TRBJ2-7; TRBD1 matches at 11 bases. The CDR3 covers 14 residues. The V gene end was trimmed by 3 bases and the J gene end by 5 bases; junction bases not matched to a gene: 3. CDR1 is SGHTA, CDR2 FQGNSA, per germline. DNA for the CDR3: TGTGCCAGCAGCTTGGGACAGGGGGTCCACGAGCAGTACTTC. It encodes CASSLGQGVHEQYF.